This T cell receptor (beta chain) stems from a study of CD8+ T cells in alopecia areata (dated by TCRdb to 2016 to 2018). For the wider study: The treated patients, all with moderate-to-severe alopecia areata, were enrolled in an open-label pilot trial of oral tofacitinib given at 5 to 10 mg twice daily. Scalp tissue and sorted CD4+ and CD8+ peripheral blood T cells from patchy and totalis/universalis alopecia areata patients and from healthy controls were covered by human TCRbeta sequencing. Scalp clonality was compared among normal scalp (n=4), patchy alopecia areata scalp (n=8), and alopecia totalis/universalis scalp (n=8). immunoSEQ multiplex PCR using 35 Vbeta forward primers and 13 Jbeta reverse primers was used to amplify TCRbeta CDR3 regions. For the treated patients, the SALT score, which quantifies what percentage of scalp surface area is affected, served as the measure of disease severity. The study used high-throughput TCRbeta sequencing to examine T cell clonal expansion in alopecia areata, in both the C3H/HeJ mouse model and human patients. Tofacitinib-treated patients had biopsies at baseline and at 4 and 24 weeks of treatment, with a later scalp biopsy in several patients. Patients stayed on tofacitinib for 6 to 18 months and then had 6 months of follow-up off drug so that delayed response and recurrence could be assessed. The RNA source kit depended on sample type: the PAXgene miRNA kit for fixed scalp, the miRNeasy kit for PBMCs, and the RNeasy kit for mouse skin. Study-level results and caveats: Because the treated cohort was small and included a single nonresponder, larger studies are needed to assess links between baseline CD8+ expansion and response. TCR sequences shared between patients were less clear than in mice, possibly partly because of HLA diversity in the patient population. With tofacitinib, both scalp clonality and the number of expanded CD8+ clones among the top 100 scalp clones went down significantly. Compared with normal scalp, lesional scalp, particularly in alopecia totalis/universalis, had higher clonality and more expanded CD8+ clones, which suggests antigenic drive. Unlike mouse skin, which is dominated by gammadelta T cells, normal human skin has resident alphabeta T cells that are also sequenced, and this complicates analysis of the scalp TCR repertoire. During tofacitinib treatment, many expanded lesional clones stuck around in both scalp and blood, and this persistence may partly explain why relapse happens after treatment is stopped.

About this clone itself: The antigen this receptor binds is unknown. Base qualities are not recorded, but no much larger clone differs from it by a single base.

The time point label on this specimen signifies: more than 3 weeks on oral tofacitinib. This specimen's treatment or condition label, interpreted: oral pan-JAK inhibitor, 5-10 mg twice daily. From alopecia areata patients, peripheral blood was collected along with lesional scalp punch biopsies. After PBMCs were isolated by density centrifugation and stained for CD3, CD4 and CD8, a FACSAria was used to sort CD4+ and CD8+ T cells. Receptors were amplified or captured by the immunoSEQ multiplex PCR assay. RNA was extracted from all samples and reverse transcribed into cDNA, which served as template for TCR sequencing. SuperScript III was used to make first-strand cDNA, primed with a 2:1 mix of oligo-dT and random hexamers. Amplification bias was assessed with a synthetic immune receptor repertoire, and residual bias was removed computationally. The authors' pipeline ran thus. After raw reads were preprocessed to remove errors, the CDR3 was defined following IMGT conventions as running from the conserved cysteine to phenylalanine. Clonality was computed by normalizing Shannon entropy by log2 of the number of productive unique TCRs and subtracting the result from 1. CD4 or CD8 identity of scalp clones was inferred by cross-referencing scalp TCRbeta sequences with sorted blood CD4 and CD8 repertoires. The table comes from immuneACCESS by way of TCRdb, which keeps in-frame sequences with V and J called. Part of the clones is missing from these tables; in studies checked, under half for an unresolved V gene and the rest for unknown reasons. Clone size and the V and J calls come from that table; the DNA yielded D and trimming. Within this sample are some 120,000 clones, with 60% to 65% of them counted one time only. Of the sample, 5.7% falls within the top ten clones.

The germline V gene provides CDR1 SQVTM and CDR2 ANQGSEA. The CDR3 holds 13 amino acids from the cysteine to the phenylalanine. Left in the record is the CDR3 DNA by itself, 39 bases read in frame from the first base. V and J lose 5 bases and 0 bases, and a span of 7 bases separates them. This TCR was sampled from a human donor with alopecia areata. The V gene is TRBV29-1 and the J gene is TRBJ2-2; a tentative D match to TRBD2 spans 5 bases. The sequenced sample was CD4+ T cells sorted from blood, obtained at week 4, from a patient treated with tofacitinib. The CDR3 loop reads CSVLGTNTGELFF. The bases are TGCAGCGTTCTCGGGACGAACACCGGGGAGCTGTTTTTT.